This passage covers 18 T cell receptor beta chains from one sample sequenced in a study of T cells after yellow fever vaccination. TCRdb ran MiXCR on the 5' RACE reads and lists one entry per CDR3 protein. The profile covers about 58,000 distinct CDR3 sequences, with approximately 6.1% appearing a single time and less than 40% taken by the ten largest. Sequenced here: PBMCs, either bulk or a sorted T-cell subset (CD4+, CD8+, memory, or dextramer-sorted; not recorded which), sampled on the day of the yellow fever booster vaccination. These receptors were obtained from a man aged 18 to 29 who received the YFV17D yellow fever vaccine.

V and J are TRBV4-1 and TRBJ2-1; D may be TRBD2 (6 bases). Trimming shortened V by 1 base and J by 6 bases, and 10 bases separated the two germline ends. From germline, CDR1 is MGHRA and CDR2 YSYEKL. The CDR3 loop spans 14 amino acids. The CDR3 bases are TGCGCCAGCAGCCAAGTCGGGGGTGGCAATGAGCAGTTCTTC. Protein sequence: CASSQVGGGNEQFF.

The V gene is TRBV4-2, the J gene TRBJ1-5, with D unresolved. Trimming removed 0 bases at V and 0 bases at J, with 6 bases between. Germline lookup yields CDR1 LGHNA and CDR2 YNFKEQ. This CDR3 is 15 amino acids long. The CDR3 sequence is CASSQDSGSNQPQHF. As DNA, the CDR3 is TGTGCCAGCAGCCAAGATTCGGGTAGCAATCAGCCCCAGCATTTT.

This clonotype was observed at least ten times. The chain joins TRBV4-1 to TRBJ1-2, with D unresolved. The CDR3 is 16 amino acids. The V gene lost 0 bases and the J gene lost 6 bases, with 17 bases spanning the gap. Germline CDR1 MGHRA, CDR2 YSYEKL. The CDR3 is CASSQDPTTAEDGYTF. CDR3 sequence (DNA): TGCGCCAGCAGCCAAGATCCGACGACGGCGGAGGATGGCTACACCTTC.

This clonotype was counted many times. The chain couples TRBV5-1 to TRBJ1-4; D is unresolved. Trimming took off 0 bases at V and 5 bases at J, with 11 bases between the two ends. In germline, CDR1 is SGHRS, CDR2 YFSETQ. The CDR3 runs to 15 residues. DNA for the CDR3: TGCGCCAGCAGCTTGGCCGTGCAGCAGAATGAAAAACTGTTTTTT. It is translated as CASSLAVQQNEKLFF.

This clonotype was seen more than once but under ten times. The V call is TRBV12-3 or TRBV12-4, the J call TRBJ2-2; D is possibly TRBD2 (7 bases). The CDR3 loop spans 15 amino acids. V was trimmed by 0 bases and J by 7 bases, leaving 12 bases between them. CDR3: CASSLAGGPGGELFF. CDR3 coding DNA: TGTGCCAGCAGTTTAGCGGGGGGGCCAGGCGGGGAGCTGTTTTTT.

In this sample, this clonotype turned up many times. The chain recombines TRBV20-1 with TRBJ1-5; D uncertain. This CDR3 has 14 amino acids. Germline CDR1 is DFQATT and CDR2 is SNEGSKA (reference sequence). V was shortened by 6 bases and J by 3 bases, with 15 bases between the two germline ends. The CDR3 coding sequence is TGCAGTGCGCACAGTCCGGGCACCAATCAGCCCCAGCATTTT. Residues: CSAHSPGTNQPQHF.

This clonotype has just a few counts. The chain carries TRBV29-1 and TRBJ2-1, with 12 nucleotides matching TRBD2. CDR3 length equals 18 residues. V lost 4 bases to trimming and J lost 1 base; unmatched junction nucleotides: 11. Germline CDR1 reads SQVTM; CDR2 reads ANQGSEA. CDR3 DNA: TGCAGCGTTGGGTCTAGCGGGGGGGCCCTTCAGTCCTACAATGAGCAGTTCTTC. It translates to CSVGSSGGALQSYNEQFF.

This clonotype was detected ten times or more. This chain joins TRBV9 and TRBJ1-2; maybe TRBD1 (6 bases). Germline CDR1 is SGDLS and CDR2 is YYNGEE. The CDR3 has 12 residues. V was cut by 7 bases and J by 7 bases, with 14 bases left in between. This CDR3 is CASSGTFSGYTF. In DNA form, the CDR3 reads TGTGCCAGCTCCGGGACATTTAGTGGCTACACCTTC.

This clonotype has just a few counts. The chain combines TRBV30 with TRBJ1-5; no firm D call. Trimming shortened V by 1 base and J by 5 bases, and 18 bases separated the two germline ends. The germline V gene encodes CDR1 GTSNPN and CDR2 SVGIG (reference sequence). This CDR3 is 16 amino acids long. CDR3 nucleotides: TGTGCCTGGAGTGAATCTACGCCGGCAGGCGATCAGCCCCAGCATTTT. As protein: CAWSESTPAGDQPQHF.

This clonotype was observed many times. The chain joins TRBV15 to TRBJ1-5, with TRBD1 identical over 8 bases. Germline lookup yields CDR1 LNHNV and CDR2 YYDKDF (reference sequence). The J segment lost 4 bases and the V segment lost 3 bases, leaving 2 bases of the junction unmatched. The CDR3 runs to 14 residues. Written as DNA, the CDR3 is TGTGCCACCAGCAGGGGACAGGTAAATCAGCCCCAGCATTTT. The encoded protein is CATSRGQVNQPQHF.

In its sample, this clonotype was seen many times. The chain recombines TRBV7-2 with TRBJ2-5; D unresolved. Per the germline V gene, CDR1 is SGHTA and CDR2 is FQGNSA. Trimming pared 5 bases from V and 5 bases from J, leaving 12 bases between. The length of the CDR3 is 13 residues. Here the CDR3 DNA reads TGTGCCAGCAGCCGCGACCCGCGGGAGACCCAGTACTTC. This encodes CASSRDPRETQYF.

This clonotype was observed at least ten times. This chain uses TRBV4-3 with TRBJ2-1, with D unclear. V was shortened by 4 bases and J by 4 bases, with 14 bases between the two germline ends. Germline V lookup: CDR1 LGHNA, CDR2 YSLEER. The CDR3 is 15 amino acids. The CDR3 is CASSRSPNSYNEQFF. The CDR3 DNA reads as TGCGCCAGCAGCCGCAGTCCCAACTCTTACAATGAGCAGTTCTTC.

This clonotype has at least ten counts. This chain links TRBV7-9 with TRBJ2-5; 13 bases line up with TRBD2. The CDR3 is 16 amino acids. V dropped 6 bases and J dropped 5; count of bases not matched to a gene: 9. The germline V gene has CDR1 SEHNR and CDR2 FQNEAQ (reference sequence). The CDR3 region has the DNA TGTGCCAGCAGTCCCCGACTAGCGGGGGGCGGGGAGACCCAGTACTTC. It translates to CASSPRLAGGGETQYF.

This clonotype has a count of ten or more. The J gene is TRBJ1-2, the V gene TRBV29-1, with a weak D call TRBD1 (5 bases). Between the trimmed V and J ends, which lost 4 bases and 4 bases, there was a span of 16 bases. The CDR3 is made up of 14 amino acids. Germline V gene sequence: CDR1 SQVTM, CDR2 ANQGSEA. The CDR3 nucleotides read TGCAGCGTTGCCCAAACCGGACACTTCTATGGCTACACCTTC. It yields the protein CSVAQTGHFYGYTF. Drawing the rest from reference TRBV29-1 and TRBJ1-2, the complete variable domain is SAVISQKPSRDICQRGTSLTIQCQVDSQVTMMFWYRQQPGQSLTLIATANQGSEATYESGFVIDKFPISRPNLTFSTLTVSNMSPEDSSIYLCSVAQTGHFYGYTFGSGTRLTVV.

The table lists this clonotype with a few counts. This sequence joins TRBV19 and TRBJ2-3; no definite D call. CDR1 LNHDA and CDR2 SQIVND come from the germline V gene (reference sequence). This CDR3 has 15 amino acids. V lost 5 bases to trimming and J lost 6 bases, with 18 bases between them. The CDR3 is CASSADVTSGDTQYF. In DNA, the CDR3 is TGTGCCAGTAGTGCCGACGTGACAAGTGGGGATACGCAGTATTTT.

With regard to this clonotype: This sequence may be a read error, since a much larger clone differs from it by one base. Since no conserved phenylalanine or tryptophan closes the CDR3, a read error is the likely cause. The rearrangement links TRBV6-5 to TRBJ1-5; maybe TRBD1 (5 bases). The CDR3 runs to 14 residues. Trimming removed 8 bases from V and 2 bases from J, with 13 bases in between. CDR1 is MNHEY, CDR2 SVGAGI, per germline. The CDR3 bases are TGTGCCAGCGCCGGGACTCTTGGCAATCAGCCCCAGCATATT. It is translated as CASAGTLGNQPQHI.

In this sample, this clonotype turned up many times. The chain recombines TRBV19 with TRBJ1-2; 7 bases match TRBD1. Germline CDR1 is LNHDA and CDR2 is SQIVND (reference sequence). The CDR3 covers 13 residues. The V gene end was trimmed by 6 bases and the J gene end by 4 bases; junction bases not matched to a gene: 5. CDR3 residues: CASRPGQSYGYTF. In nucleotides, the CDR3 is TGTGCCAGTAGACCGGGACAGAGCTATGGCTACACCTTC.

The chain uses TRBV5-1 and TRBJ1-4; tentatively, D is TRBD1 (5 bases). The CDR3 sequence is 13 residues long. V lost 2 bases to trimming and J lost 8 bases, with 10 bases between them. Per the germline V gene, CDR1 is SGHRS and CDR2 is YFSETQ. The CDR3 DNA sequence: TGCGCCAGCAGCTTTCGGGGGGAAGAAAAACTGTTTTTT. Protein sequence: CASSFRGEEKLFF.